Here is one T cell receptor beta chain with its context. Per the germline V gene, CDR1 is SGHRS and CDR2 is YFSETQ. V lost 0 bases, J lost 7 bases, and 14 bases stayed unmatched. The CDR3 runs to 17 residues. The sample comes from a study of shared T cell receptors in the human thymus. This table comes from immunoSEQ multiplex PCR, and its TCRdb copy is limited to in-frame clones, with some not included. The sample has under 850,000 clones; roughly 90% are singletons. This sample was also put to use in a study of human thymus T cells. That report adds: Related studies noted strongly shared thymic repertoires across unrelated people.

The rearrangement links TRBV5-1 to TRBJ2-7; TRBD1 matches at 9 bases. The sequenced sample was thymocytes. The source of this sequence is a boy less than two years old with a congenital heart defect. CDR3 nucleotides: TGCGCCAGCAGCTTGGACCCCCCGGGACAGGGAGGGGTGGAGCAGTACTTC. Encoded protein: CASSLDPPGQGGVEQYF. The whole variable domain, filled in from reference TRBV5-1 and TRBJ2-7, reads KAGVTQTPRYLIKTRGQQVTLSCSPISGHRSVSWYQQTPGQGLQFLFEYFSETQRNKGNFPGRFSGRQFSNSRSEMNVSTLELGDSALYLCASSLDPPGQGGVEQYFGPGTRLTVT.